These T cell receptor beta chains were read from a single sample in a study of T-cell memory formation after mild COVID-19. MiXCR, run by TCRdb on the 5' RACE reads, gives a single entry per CDR3 protein. The sample includes 500,000 to 600,000 distinct CDR3 sequences, about a sixth of them seen just once. The specimen was PBMCs or a T cell subset sorted from them (not recorded which). These receptors all come from an adult woman who had mild COVID-19 (a few samples of this study predate the infection). Cell type and time point are not known. Each CDR3 is given with its conserved first and last residue. Each record gives: D gene, J gene, clone size, V gene, CDR3 protein, CDR3 DNA. A D gene is named only where the DNA matches it firmly. The listing skips clone size in some rows; elsewhere it reads once, few, many or a size class.

-	TRBJ2-1	-	TRBV4-2	CASSQDWPSYNEQFF	TGTGCCAGCAGCCAAGATTGGCCCAGCTACAATGAGCAGTTCTTC
TRBD1	TRBJ1-2	few	TRBV6-4	CASSPTGTGLGYTF	TGTGCCAGCAGTCCTACCGGGACAGGGTTGGGCTACACCTTC
TRBD1	TRBJ2-2	-	TRBV25-1	CASGTAGELFF	TGTGCCAGCGGGACAGCCGGGGAGCTATTTTTT
-	TRBJ1-1	-	TRBV20-1	CSAGNRRKNAEAFF	TGCAGTGCTGGAAACAGGCGTAAAAACGCTGAAGCTTTCTTT
TRBD1	TRBJ1-3	few	TRBV9	CASSVDPRTGDSGNTIYF	TGTGCCAGCAGCGTAGATCCCAGGACAGGGGATTCTGGAAACACCATATATTTT
-	TRBJ2-2	many	TRBV5-1	CASSLAYTGELFF	TGCGCCAGCAGCTTGGCCTACACCGGGGAGCTGTTTTTT
-	TRBJ1-5	many	TRBV12-3/TRBV12-4	CASSLAGVGNQPQHF	TGTGCCAGCAGCCTTGCGGGGGTAGGGAATCAGCCCCAGCATTTT
-	TRBJ2-2	few	TRBV29-1	CSVSATGELFF	TGCAGCGTTTCGGCAACCGGGGAGCTGTTTTTT
-	TRBJ2-3	many	TRBV5-1	CASSLGPGDTQYF	TGCGCCAGCAGCTTGGGGCCCGGAGATACGCAGTATTTT
TRBD1	TRBJ1-2	few	TRBV11-2	CASSYDRGGPNYGYTF	TGTGCCAGCAGCTATGACAGGGGTGGGCCAAACTATGGCTACACCTTC
-	TRBJ2-5	few	TRBV14	CASSSRSQETQYF	TGTGCCAGCAGCTCTCGCAGTCAAGAGACCCAGTACTTC
TRBD2	TRBJ2-7	few	TRBV20-1	CSAIPSGRSYEQYF	TGCAGTGCTATCCCTAGCGGGAGGTCCTACGAGCAGTACTTC
TRBD1	TRBJ1-5	few	TRBV4-1	CASSQDLTDRAGGSQHF	TGCGCCAGCAGCCAAGATCTTACCGACAGGGCAGGCGGGTCCCAGCATTTT
-	TRBJ1-2	few	TRBV18	CASSPGVYYGYTF	TGTGCCAGCTCACCGGGGGTTTACTATGGCTACACCTTC
-	TRBJ2-1	-	TRBV5-1	CASSLGEGGSFYNEQFF	TGCGCCAGCAGCTTAGGTGAGGGGGGAAGCTTCTACAATGAGCAGTTCTTC
-	TRBJ2-1	few	TRBV30	CAWRLLTGYNEQFF	TGTGCCTGGAGACTACTGACAGGCTACAATGAGCAGTTCTTC
-	TRBJ2-2	many	TRBV23-1	CASSQSVRDETGELFF	TGCGCCAGCAGTCAATCTGTGCGGGACGAAACCGGGGAGCTGTTTTTT
TRBD2	TRBJ2-3	few	TRBV24-1	CATSDLTGGSHAQYF	TGTGCCACCAGTGATTTGACAGGCGGGAGCCACGCGCAGTATTTT
-	TRBJ2-5	-	TRBV25-1	CASSERVSGQETQYF	TGTGCCAGCAGTGAACGGGTATCAGGTCAAGAGACCCAGTACTTC
-	TRBJ1-1	many	TRBV21-1	CASSKLNGAGDTEAFF	TGTGCCAGCAGCAAATTAAACGGGGCGGGAGACACTGAAGCTTTCTTT
-	TRBJ1-6	-	TRBV7-3	CASSLFGPSNDNSPLHF	TGTGCCAGCAGCTTATTCGGACCATCGAATGATAATTCACCCCTCCACTTT
TRBD2	TRBJ2-1	many	TRBV6-2/TRBV6-3	CASTGLAGANEQFF	TGTGCCAGCACCGGACTAGCGGGAGCGAATGAGCAGTTCTTC
TRBD2	TRBJ2-5	-	TRBV7-9	CASSYRLAAETQYF	TGTGCCAGCAGCTACCGACTAGCGGCTGAGACCCAGTACTTC
TRBD1	TRBJ1-1	-	TRBV5-8	CASSSLTRTGNTEAFF	TGTGCCAGCAGCTCTTTAACTAGGACAGGGAACACTGAAGCTTTCTTT
-	TRBJ2-3	few	TRBV20-1	CSARDPPTDTQYF	TGCAGTGCTAGAGATCCCCCCACAGATACGCAGTATTTT
-	TRBJ2-3	-	TRBV5-1	CASSLWSRGSTDTQYF	TGCGCCAGCAGCTTGTGGTCCAGGGGTAGCACAGATACGCAGTATTTT
TRBD1	TRBJ2-5	-	TRBV3-1	CASSQVGTGKKTQYF	TGTGCCAGCAGCCAAGTAGGGACAGGGAAAAAGACCCAGTACTTC
TRBD1	TRBJ2-7	many	TRBV4-2	CASSQGRTGNYEQYF	TGTGCCAGCAGCCAAGGGAGGACAGGGAACTACGAGCAGTACTTC
-	TRBJ1-2	-	TRBV6-5	CASSYSALSGYTF	TGTGCCAGCAGTTACTCGGCCCTGAGCGGCTACACCTTC
-	TRBJ2-3	few	TRBV11-3	CASSSGHRADTQYF	TGTGCCAGCAGCTCCGGACATAGGGCAGATACGCAGTATTTT
-	TRBJ2-2	few	TRBV12-3/TRBV12-4	CASSLQGGAGELFF	TGTGCCAGCAGCCTACAGGGAGGGGCCGGGGAGCTGTTTTTT
-	TRBJ2-6	-	TRBV7-9	CASSLTGFSGANVLTF	TGTGCCAGCAGCTTAACAGGGTTCTCTGGGGCCAACGTCCTGACTTTC
TRBD1	TRBJ1-1	few	TRBV5-1	CASNPTLTGGSSNTEAFF	TGCGCCAGCAACCCGACTTTGACAGGGGGCTCGTCGAACACTGAAGCTTTCTTT
-	TRBJ2-7	few	TRBV27	CASSLIWGESSYEQYF	TGTGCCAGCAGTTTAATCTGGGGGGAGAGCTCCTACGAGCAGTACTTC
-	TRBJ1-5	many	TRBV9	CASSGGGLLNPQHF	TGTGCCAGCAGCGGGGGAGGGCTCTTAAATCCCCAGCATTTT
TRBD1	TRBJ2-1	many	TRBV12-3/TRBV12-4	CASSLQETGYNEQFF	TGTGCCAGCAGTTTACAGGAGACAGGGTACAATGAGCAGTTCTTC
TRBD1	TRBJ2-2	-	TRBV24-1	CATSDLLWTGRNTGELFF	TGTGCCACCAGTGACCTTCTGTGGACAGGGAGGAACACCGGGGAGCTGTTTTTT
-	TRBJ2-2	few	TRBV6-6	CASTGRGSGTGELFF	TGTGCCAGCACTGGTCGAGGGAGCGGCACCGGGGAGCTGTTTTTT
-	TRBJ2-3	-	TRBV12-3/TRBV12-4	CASRSSGTTDTQYF	TGTGCCAGCAGGTCCTCCGGGACGACAGATACGCAGTATTTT
TRBD1	TRBJ2-7	-	TRBV5-1	CASSSGQGLDEQYF	TGCGCCAGCAGCTCGGGACAGGGGTTGGACGAGCAGTACTTC
TRBD2	TRBJ2-3	-	TRBV19	CASSPGLAGGTGTDTQYF	TGTGCCAGTAGTCCCGGACTAGCGGGAGGTACGGGCACAGATACGCAGTATTTT
TRBD2	TRBJ2-5	few	TRBV2	CASSAGTGGETQYF	TGTGCCAGCAGTGCCGGTACCGGGGGGGAGACCCAGTACTTC
-	TRBJ1-1	-	TRBV30	CAWSYLGQNRYEAFF	TGTGCCTGGTCATACTTGGGACAAAACCGCTATGAAGCTTTCTTT
-	TRBJ2-7	-	TRBV6-6	CASSYGQSTYEQYF	TGTGCCAGCAGTTACGGACAGAGCACCTACGAGCAGTACTTC
-	TRBJ2-3	-	TRBV10-3	CAISLADSTDTQYF	TGTGCCATCAGTTTAGCGGACAGCACAGATACGCAGTATTTT
TRBD1	TRBJ1-2	-	TRBV7-8	CASSFLEGADGYTF	TGTGCCAGCAGCTTCTTAGAGGGGGCGGATGGCTACACCTTC
TRBD2	TRBJ2-1	-	TRBV5-1	CASSPTSGNFNEQFF	TGCGCCAGCAGCCCTACTAGCGGGAATTTCAATGAGCAGTTCTTC
-	TRBJ2-2	few	TRBV2	CASSERGLYTGELFF	TGTGCCAGCAGTGAAAGAGGTCTATACACCGGGGAGCTGTTTTTT
-	TRBJ2-4	-	TRBV2	CASSSIGGQEPYF	TGTGCCAGCAGCTCTATAGGGGGGCAAGAGCCGTACTTC
-	TRBJ1-2	-	TRBV6-5	CASSSAVRGYGYTF	TGTGCCAGCAGTTCGGCCGTCAGGGGATATGGCTACACCTTC
-	TRBJ2-3	-	TRBV4-1	CASSQDRVGPDTQYF	TGCGCCAGCAGCCAAGATAGGGTAGGTCCAGATACGCAGTATTTT
TRBD1	TRBJ1-2	few	TRBV6-2/TRBV6-3	CASSSHRGNYGYTF	TGTGCCAGCAGCTCCCACAGGGGAAACTATGGCTACACCTTC
-	TRBJ1-4	-	TRBV7-8	CASSLLPAGLRTNEKLFF	TGTGCCAGCAGCTTGTTACCGGCCGGACTGAGGACTAATGAAAAACTGTTTTTT
-	TRBJ1-5	few	TRBV5-6	CASSSRQPHRNQPQHF	TGTGCCAGCAGCTCCCGACAGCCCCACCGCAATCAGCCCCAGCATTTT
TRBD2	TRBJ2-7	-	TRBV20-1	CSARVTGTSFYEQYF	TGCAGTGCTAGAGTGACCGGGACTAGCTTTTACGAGCAGTACTTC
TRBD1	TRBJ2-7	-	TRBV4-3	CASSQTTGQGAHEQYF	TGCGCCAGCAGCCAAACCACGGGACAGGGGGCACACGAGCAGTACTTC
-	TRBJ1-2	few	TRBV15	CATSLGRYYGYTF	TGTGCCACCAGTTTAGGCAGATACTATGGCTACACCTTC